Listed here are 21 T cell receptor beta chains from one sample, sequenced in a study of ipilimumab plus nivolumab after autologous stem cell transplantation. Produced via immunoSEQ multiplex PCR; TCRdb's table is partial and in-frame only. The sample contains some 44,000 clones, around nine tenths of which appear only once. Sequences were derived from PBMCs, sampled in a trial of ipilimumab plus nivolumab as post-transplant consolidation. These receptors were taken from a male donor with multiple myeloma.

The CDR3 sequence is CASSPAGVFAEAFF. The CDR3 nucleotides read TGTGCCAGCAGCCCCGCAGGGGTATTCGCTGAAGCTTTCTTT. V and J are TRBV6-5 and TRBJ1-1; D may be TRBD1 (6 bases). The V end was cut by 6 bases, the J end by 6 bases, with 17 bases between. Germline V gene sequence: CDR1 MNHEY, CDR2 SVGAGI. This CDR3 comprises 14 residues.

CDR3 DNA: TGTGCCAGCAGTCACTCACTAGCGGGAGTGGGGTACGAGCAGTACTTC. Translated, it gives CASSHSLAGVGYEQYF. The chain links TRBV27 to TRBJ2-7; TRBD2 agrees at 11 bases. Germline values: CDR1 MNHEY, CDR2 SMNVEV (reference sequence). This CDR3 spans 16 amino acids. The J segment lost 4 bases and the V segment lost 5 bases, leaving 10 bases of the junction unmatched.

This sequence joins TRBV19 and TRBJ2-1, with D hard to call. The CDR3 consists of 15 residues. CDR1 and CDR2 (germline): LNHDA, SQIVND (reference sequence). V was pared by 0 bases and J by 2 bases, with 8 bases between. CDR3 sequence (DNA): TGTGCCAGTAGTATAGACAAGGGAACCTACAATGAGCAGTTCTTC. It translates to CASSIDKGTYNEQFF.

The chain carries TRBV28 and TRBJ1-4; D not certain. The CDR3 consists of 13 residues. Trimming took off 2 bases at V and 10 bases at J, with 11 bases between the two ends. Germline V gene data show CDR1 as MDHEN and CDR2 as SYDVKM. Here the CDR3 reads CASSLRAILKLFF. In DNA, the CDR3 is TGTGCCAGCAGTTTAAGGGCGATCTTAAAACTGTTTTTT.

The rearrangement joins TRBV28 to TRBJ1-2, with 7 bases that match TRBD1. CDR1 is MDHEN, CDR2 SYDVKM, per germline. The CDR3 loop spans 14 amino acids. Germline trimming cut 3 bases from V and 9 bases from J; bases unmatched to any gene: 10. The CDR3 sequence: CASSLAGGSDSYTF. The CDR3 nucleotides read TGTGCCAGCAGTTTGGCAGGGGGAAGTGATAGCTACACCTTC.

The chain uses TRBV5-4 and TRBJ1-4; maybe TRBD1 (6 bases). Germline V gene sequence: CDR1 SGHNT, CDR2 YYREEE (reference sequence). This CDR3 has 14 amino acids. V was pared by 4 bases and J by 3 bases, with 10 bases between. The CDR3 is CASSLQGANEKLFF. The CDR3 nucleotides read TGTGCCAGCAGCCTACAGGGAGCTAATGAAAAACTGTTTTTT. Based on the CDR3 plus reference TRBV5-4 and TRBJ1-4, the full variable domain is ETGVTQSPTHLIKTRGQQVTLRCSSQSGHNTVSWYQQALGQGPQFIFQYYREEENGRGNFPPRFSGLQFPNYSSELNVNALELDDSALYLCASSLQGANEKLFFGSGTQLSVL.

The rearrangement joins TRBV6-1 to TRBJ2-1, with a weak D call TRBD2 (5 bases). The CDR3 is 12 amino acids. The germline CDR1 and CDR2 sequences are MNHNS and SASEGT. Trimming took 8 bases from V and 8 from J, leaving 13 bases between them. This chain's CDR3 is CASGEMYHEQFF. The DNA for the CDR3 is TGTGCCAGCGGGGAGATGTATCATGAGCAGTTCTTC.

This rearrangement joins TRBV19 to TRBJ1-5; 7 bases agree with TRBD1. CDR1 LNHDA and CDR2 SQIVND come from the germline V gene (reference sequence). This CDR3 has 15 amino acids. Trimming cost V 8 bases and J 5 bases; bases outside gene matches: 12. The CDR3 loop is CASQTGTATDQPQHF. The CDR3, as DNA: TGTGCCAGTCAGACGGGGACAGCAACCGATCAGCCCCAGCATTTT.

In DNA, the CDR3 is TGTGCCAGCAGCCCAATAGGGACAGCGAGATCACCCCTCCACTTT. This sequence encodes CASSPIGTARSPLHF. V and J are TRBV7-9 and TRBJ1-6, with 7 bases fitting TRBD1. J gave up 10 bases and V 5 bases, and 11 bases lay outside the gene matches. The CDR3 contains 15 residues. Germline-derived CDR1 and CDR2 are SEHNR and FQNEAQ (reference sequence).

This chain connects TRBV7-2 to TRBJ1-2; D unclear. V lost 1 base and J lost 4, with 10 bases in between. The CDR3 runs 14 residues. Germline CDR1 reads SGHTA; CDR2 reads FQGNSA. CDR3 sequence: CASSLDGSLYGYTF. CDR3 nucleotides: TGTGCCAGCAGCTTAGATGGCAGTCTCTATGGCTACACCTTC.

J is TRBJ2-7 and V is TRBV25-1; possible D gene TRBD1, 6 bases. Germline assignment: CDR1 MGHDK and CDR2 SYGVNS. The CDR3 is 17 residues long. V lost 2 bases, J lost 0 bases, and 17 bases lay in between. CDR3 loop: CASSEERGSALSYEQYF. CDR3 bases: TGTGCCAGCAGTGAAGAAAGGGGGTCAGCACTCTCCTACGAGCAGTACTTC.

The chain combines TRBV29-1 with TRBJ2-7; D is unresolved. The germline V and J ends were trimmed by 4 bases and 2 bases, with 3 bases remaining between them. CDR1 and CDR2 from the germline V gene are SQVTM and ANQGSEA. The CDR3 is 10 amino acids. DNA of the CDR3: TGCAGCGTTGGCACCTACGAGCAGTACTTC. Protein sequence: CSVGTYEQYF.

The rearrangement joins TRBV10-2 to TRBJ2-1; D is possibly TRBD1 (6 bases). Germline CDR1 reads WSHSY; CDR2 reads SAAADI. V shed 5 bases and J shed 7 bases, with 12 bases lying between them. This CDR3 spans 13 amino acids. The CDR3 nucleotides are TGCGCCAGCAGTTCCATACAGGGAAATGAGCAGTTCTTC. Translating gives CASSSIQGNEQFF.

V is TRBV6-5 and J is TRBJ2-5; 7 bases align to TRBD1. The CDR3 extends over 15 amino acids. Trimming cost V 5 bases and J 0 bases; bases outside gene matches: 6. The germline gives CDR1 MNHEY, CDR2 SVGAGI. This chain's CDR3 is CASSPLTGDQETQYF. The CDR3 DNA follows: TGTGCCAGCAGTCCCCTCACAGGGGACCAAGAGACCCAGTACTTC.

As DNA, the CDR3 is TGTGCCATCAGTGACTCAGGCATTCCGTACGAGCAGTACTTC. Translating gives CAISDSGIPYEQYF. V is TRBV10-3 and J is TRBJ2-7; D call uncertain. This CDR3 region has 14 residues. Trimming shortened V by 3 bases and J by 4 bases, and 13 bases separated the two germline ends. Germline-derived CDR1 and CDR2 are ENHRY and SYGVKD.

The chain recombines TRBV2 with TRBJ1-6; D unclear. V was cut by 7 bases and J by 8 bases, with 9 bases left in between. CDR3 length: 12 residues. Germline loops: CDR1 SNHLY, CDR2 FYNNEI. CDR3 region: CASNRVDSPLHF. The CDR3 DNA is TGTGCCAGCAATCGCGTTGATTCACCCCTCCACTTT.

The chain carries TRBV10-2 and TRBJ2-7, with D tentatively TRBD2 (6 bases). Between the trimmed V and J ends, which lost 3 bases and 4 bases, there was a span of 16 bases. Germline V CDR1 and CDR2: WSHSY, SAAADI. The CDR3 extends over 15 amino acids. The CDR3 is CASSDAGRGNYEQYF. In DNA, the CDR3 is TGCGCCAGCAGTGACGCGGGACGGGGAAATTACGAGCAGTACTTC.

This clone was recorded a few times. The V and J genes are TRBV28 and TRBJ1-2, with D unresolved. Germline V CDR1 and CDR2: MDHEN, SYDVKM. V lost 5 bases and J lost 4, with 8 bases in between. This CDR3 comprises 12 residues. The CDR3 DNA reads as TGTGCCAGCAGTCAAACCCGCTATGGCTACACCTTC. It yields the protein CASSQTRYGYTF.

The chain has TRBV7-3 and TRBJ2-3; tentatively, D is TRBD1 (5 bases). Trimming removed 2 bases at V and 7 bases at J, with 13 bases between. This CDR3 has 14 residues. Germline loops: CDR1 SGHTA, CDR2 FQGTGA. CDR3 sequence: CASSLGQGVNTQYF. The CDR3 DNA reads TGTGCCAGCAGCTTAGGCCAGGGTGTGAATACGCAGTATTTT.

The V call is TRBV7-9, the J call TRBJ1-3, with D hard to call. CDR1 SEHNR and CDR2 FQNEAQ come from the germline V gene (reference sequence). V was pared by 1 base and J by 2 bases, with 12 bases between. The CDR3 contains 16 residues. CDR3 protein: CASSLVWGEAGNTIYF. CDR3 in DNA: TGTGCCAGCAGCTTAGTATGGGGTGAAGCTGGAAACACCATATATTTT.

The rearrangement links TRBV5-1 to TRBJ2-5; 13 bases line up with TRBD2. The CDR3 runs to 17 residues. From germline, CDR1 is SGHRS and CDR2 YFSETQ. V shed 4 bases, J shed 3 bases, and the junction held 9 bases outside the gene matches. CDR3 sequence: CASSIGLAGVEEETQYF. As DNA, the CDR3 is TGCGCCAGCAGCATAGGACTAGCGGGAGTAGAGGAAGAGACCCAGTACTTC.